This TCR beta chain was retrieved from a study of cytomegalovirus exposure and HLA in healthy donors. About the research overall: HLA-typed donors were the source of some 80 million unique TCRs, which an early data release held. Study findings and constraints: TCR beta chain V- and J-gene trimming was linked, in a later analysis, to a missense variant in DCLRE1C. Researchers catalogued 164 TCR beta chains as cytomegalovirus-associated.

V was clipped by 0 bases and J by 0 bases, with 9 bases between them. The CDR3 contains 15 residues. Germline V gene data show CDR1 as SGHRS and CDR2 as YFSETQ. PCR involved 60 Vbeta and 13 Jbeta primers. Some clones are missing from TCRdb's copy, which holds only in-frame ones; the method was immunoSEQ multiplex PCR. This sample has roughly 110,000 clones; approximately 79% occur once, and the top ten carry about 14%. Comment on this clone: Its antigen remains unknown.

The source of this sequence is a woman aged 40-49 years in good health and CMV-seropositive. Sample: PBMCs. The rearrangement links TRBV5-1 to TRBJ1-1, with a weak D call TRBD1 (6 bases). CDR3 in DNA: TGCGCCAGCAGCTTGGGACAGGTCATGAACACTGAAGCTTTCTTT. This encodes CASSLGQVMNTEAFF.